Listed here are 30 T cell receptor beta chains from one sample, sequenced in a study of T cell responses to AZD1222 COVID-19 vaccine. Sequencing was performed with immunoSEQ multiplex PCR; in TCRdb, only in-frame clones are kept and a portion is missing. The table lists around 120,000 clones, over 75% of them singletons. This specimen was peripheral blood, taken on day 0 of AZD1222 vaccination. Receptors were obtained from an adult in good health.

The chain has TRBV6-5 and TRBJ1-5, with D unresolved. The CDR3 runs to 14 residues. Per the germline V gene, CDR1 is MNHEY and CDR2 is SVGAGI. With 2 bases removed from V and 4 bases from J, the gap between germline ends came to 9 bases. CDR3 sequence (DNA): TGTGCCAGCAGTTACGTGGGGATTAATCAGCCCCAGCATTTT. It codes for CASSYVGINQPQHF.

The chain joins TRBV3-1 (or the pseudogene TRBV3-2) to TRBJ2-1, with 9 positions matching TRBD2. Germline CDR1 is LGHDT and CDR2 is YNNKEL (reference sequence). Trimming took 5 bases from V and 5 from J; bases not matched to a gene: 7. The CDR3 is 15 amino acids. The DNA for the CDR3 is TGTGCCAGCAGCAAGAGAGCGGGGGGCAACAATGAGCAGTTCTTC. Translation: CASSKRAGGNNEQFF.

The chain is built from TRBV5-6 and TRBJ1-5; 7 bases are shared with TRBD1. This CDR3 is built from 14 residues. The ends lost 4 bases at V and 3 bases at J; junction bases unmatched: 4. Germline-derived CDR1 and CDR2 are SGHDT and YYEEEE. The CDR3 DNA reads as TGTGCCAGCAGCGGGGGACAGATCAATCAGCCCCAGCATTTT. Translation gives CASSGGQINQPQHF.

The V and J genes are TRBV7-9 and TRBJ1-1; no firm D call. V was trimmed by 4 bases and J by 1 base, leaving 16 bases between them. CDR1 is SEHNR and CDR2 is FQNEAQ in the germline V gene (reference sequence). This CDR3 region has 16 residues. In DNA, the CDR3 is TGTGCCAGCAGCTCCTGGGGTGTCGCCGGGAACACTGAAGCTTTCTTT. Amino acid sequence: CASSSWGVAGNTEAFF.

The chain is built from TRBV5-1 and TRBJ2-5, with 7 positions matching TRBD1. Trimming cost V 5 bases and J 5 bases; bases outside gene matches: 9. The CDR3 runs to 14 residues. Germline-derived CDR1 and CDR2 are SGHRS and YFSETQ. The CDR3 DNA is TGCGCCAGCAGTTCACAGGGGTCTAAGGAGACCCAGTACTTC. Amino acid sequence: CASSSQGSKETQYF.

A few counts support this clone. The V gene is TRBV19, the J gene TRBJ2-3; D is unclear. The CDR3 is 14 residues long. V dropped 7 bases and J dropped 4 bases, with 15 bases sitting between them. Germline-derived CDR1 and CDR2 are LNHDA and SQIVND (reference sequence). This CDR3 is CASNMAQAADTQYF. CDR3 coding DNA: TGTGCCAGTAATATGGCTCAGGCCGCAGATACGCAGTATTTT.

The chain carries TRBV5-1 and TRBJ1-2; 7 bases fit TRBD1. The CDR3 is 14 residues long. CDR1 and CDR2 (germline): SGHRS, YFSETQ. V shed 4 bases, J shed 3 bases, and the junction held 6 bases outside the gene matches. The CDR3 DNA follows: TGCGCCAGCAGCATAACAGGGGCAGACTATGGCTACACCTTC. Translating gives CASSITGADYGYTF.

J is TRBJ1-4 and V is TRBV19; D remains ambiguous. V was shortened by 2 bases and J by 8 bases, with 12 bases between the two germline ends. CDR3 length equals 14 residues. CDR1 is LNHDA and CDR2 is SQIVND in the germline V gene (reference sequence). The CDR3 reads CASSISSRSEKLFF. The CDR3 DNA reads TGTGCCAGTAGTATAAGCTCCAGATCCGAAAAACTGTTTTTT. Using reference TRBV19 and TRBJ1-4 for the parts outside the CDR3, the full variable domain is DGGITQSPKYLFRKEGQNVTLSCEQNLNHDAMYWYRQDPGQGLRLIYYSQIVNDFQKGDIAEGYSVSREKKESFPLTVTSAQKNPTAFYLCASSISSRSEKLFFGSGTQLSVL.

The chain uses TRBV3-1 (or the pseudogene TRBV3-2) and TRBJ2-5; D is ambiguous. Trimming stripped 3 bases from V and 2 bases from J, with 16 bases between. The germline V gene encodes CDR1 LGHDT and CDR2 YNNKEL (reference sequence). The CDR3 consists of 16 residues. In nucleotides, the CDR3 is TGTGCCAGCAGCCAGTCGGCCCTCCCCTTTCAAGAGACCCAGTACTTC. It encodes CASSQSALPFQETQYF.

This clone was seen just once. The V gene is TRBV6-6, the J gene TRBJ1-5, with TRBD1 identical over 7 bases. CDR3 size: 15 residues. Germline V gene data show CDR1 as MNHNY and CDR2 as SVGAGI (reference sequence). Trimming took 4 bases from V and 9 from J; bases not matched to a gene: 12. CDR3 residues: CASSSADRFSGPQHF. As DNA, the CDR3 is TGTGCCAGCAGTTCCGCGGACAGGTTTAGTGGGCCCCAGCATTTT.

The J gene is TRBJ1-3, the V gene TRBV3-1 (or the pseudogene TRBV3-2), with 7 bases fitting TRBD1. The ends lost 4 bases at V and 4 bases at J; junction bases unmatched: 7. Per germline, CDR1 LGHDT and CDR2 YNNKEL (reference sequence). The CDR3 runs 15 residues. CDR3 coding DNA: TGTGCCAGCAGCCCGTACAGGGGCCCCGGAAACACCATATATTTT. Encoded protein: CASSPYRGPGNTIYF.

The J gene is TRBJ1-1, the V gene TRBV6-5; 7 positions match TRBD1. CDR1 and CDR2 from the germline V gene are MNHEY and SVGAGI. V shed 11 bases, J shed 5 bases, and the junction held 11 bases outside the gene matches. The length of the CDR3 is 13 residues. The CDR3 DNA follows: TGTGCCGCCCGAAGACAGGGCGGGACTGAAGCTTTCTTT. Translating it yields CAARRQGGTEAFF.

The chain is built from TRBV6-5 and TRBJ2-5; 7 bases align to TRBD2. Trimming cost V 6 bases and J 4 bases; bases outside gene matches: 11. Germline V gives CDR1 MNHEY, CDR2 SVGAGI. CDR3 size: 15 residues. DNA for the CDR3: TGTGCCAGCAGACCAGAAGGACTAGGGTTAGAGACCCAGTACTTC. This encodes CASRPEGLGLETQYF.

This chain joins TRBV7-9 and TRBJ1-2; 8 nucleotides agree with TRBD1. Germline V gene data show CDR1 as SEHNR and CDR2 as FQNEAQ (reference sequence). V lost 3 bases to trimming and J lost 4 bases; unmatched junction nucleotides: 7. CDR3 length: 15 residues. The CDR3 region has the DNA TGTGCCAGCAGCTTCCGGGACAGGCCATCCTATGGCTACACCTTC. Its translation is CASSFRDRPSYGYTF.

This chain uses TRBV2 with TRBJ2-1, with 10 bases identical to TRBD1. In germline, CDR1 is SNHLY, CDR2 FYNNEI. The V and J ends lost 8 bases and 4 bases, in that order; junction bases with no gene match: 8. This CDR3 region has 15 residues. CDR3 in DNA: TGTGCCAGCGGATCACCGGGACAGGGGTACAATGAGCAGTTCTTC. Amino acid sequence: CASGSPGQGYNEQFF. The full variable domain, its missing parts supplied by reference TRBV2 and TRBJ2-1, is EPEVTQTPSHQVTQMGQEVILRCVPISNHLYFYWYRQILGQKVEFLVSFYNNEISEKSEIFDDQFSVERPDGSNFTLKIRSTKLEDSAMYFCASGSPGQGYNEQFFGPGTRLTVL.

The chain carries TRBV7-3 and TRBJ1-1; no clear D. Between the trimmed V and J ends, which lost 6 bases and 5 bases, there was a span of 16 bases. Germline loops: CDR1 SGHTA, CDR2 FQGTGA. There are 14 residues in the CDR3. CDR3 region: CASRLPVSGTEAFF. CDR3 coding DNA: TGTGCCAGCAGACTACCGGTGTCGGGGACTGAAGCTTTCTTT.

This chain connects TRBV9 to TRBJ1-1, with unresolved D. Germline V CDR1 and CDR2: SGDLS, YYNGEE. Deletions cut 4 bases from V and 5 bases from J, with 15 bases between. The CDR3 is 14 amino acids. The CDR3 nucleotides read TGTGCCAGCAGCCGCCGAGGAGGGCAGACTGAAGCTTTCTTT. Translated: CASSRRGGQTEAFF.

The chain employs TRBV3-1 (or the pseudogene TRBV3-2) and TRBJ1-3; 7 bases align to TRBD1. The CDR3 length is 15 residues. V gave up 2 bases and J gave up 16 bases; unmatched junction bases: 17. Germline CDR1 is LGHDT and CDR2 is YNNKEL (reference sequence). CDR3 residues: CASSQSTLDRALCYF. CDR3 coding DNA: TGTGCCAGCAGCCAATCAACCCTCGACAGGGCCCTATGTTATTTT.

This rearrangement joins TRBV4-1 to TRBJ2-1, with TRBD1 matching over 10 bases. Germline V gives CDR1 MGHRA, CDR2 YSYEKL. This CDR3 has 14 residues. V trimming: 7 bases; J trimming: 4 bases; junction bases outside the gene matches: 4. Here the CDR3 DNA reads TGCGCCAGCATCGGACAGGGGGATTACAATGAGCAGTTCTTC. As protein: CASIGQGDYNEQFF.

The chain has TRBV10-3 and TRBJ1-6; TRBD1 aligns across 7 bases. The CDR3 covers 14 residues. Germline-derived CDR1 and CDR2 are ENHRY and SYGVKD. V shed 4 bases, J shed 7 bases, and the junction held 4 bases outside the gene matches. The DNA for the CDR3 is TGTGCCATCAGTGTGGGACAGAGCAATTCACCCCTCCACTTT. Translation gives CAISVGQSNSPLHF.

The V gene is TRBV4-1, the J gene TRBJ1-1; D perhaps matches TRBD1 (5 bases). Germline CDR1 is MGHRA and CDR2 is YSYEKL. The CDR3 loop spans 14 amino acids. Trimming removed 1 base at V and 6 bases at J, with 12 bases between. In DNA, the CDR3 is TGCGCCAGCAGCCAAGTGGGGCAGGGCTCTGAAGCTTTCTTT. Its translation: CASSQVGQGSEAFF.

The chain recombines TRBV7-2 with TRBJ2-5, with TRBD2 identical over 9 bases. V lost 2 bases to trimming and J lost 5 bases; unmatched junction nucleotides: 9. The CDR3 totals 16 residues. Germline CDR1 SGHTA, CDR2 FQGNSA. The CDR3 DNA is TGTGCCAGCAGCTTAAAGGCGAGCGGGGGGTGGGAGACCCAGTACTTC. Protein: CASSLKASGGWETQYF.

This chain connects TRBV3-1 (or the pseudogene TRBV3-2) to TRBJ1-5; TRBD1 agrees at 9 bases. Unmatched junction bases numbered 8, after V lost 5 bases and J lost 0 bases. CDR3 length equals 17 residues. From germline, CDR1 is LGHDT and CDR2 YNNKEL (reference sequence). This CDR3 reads CASSDGTGPSSNQPQHF. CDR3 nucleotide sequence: TGTGCCAGCAGCGACGGGACAGGGCCCTCTAGCAATCAGCCCCAGCATTTT.

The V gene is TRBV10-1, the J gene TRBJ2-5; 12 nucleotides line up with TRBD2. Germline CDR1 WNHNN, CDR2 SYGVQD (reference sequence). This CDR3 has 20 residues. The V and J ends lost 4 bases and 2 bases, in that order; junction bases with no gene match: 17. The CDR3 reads CASSGIVRRLAGGRQETQYF. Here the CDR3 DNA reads TGCGCCAGCAGTGGAATTGTTAGGCGTCTAGCGGGGGGGAGACAAGAGACCCAGTACTTC.

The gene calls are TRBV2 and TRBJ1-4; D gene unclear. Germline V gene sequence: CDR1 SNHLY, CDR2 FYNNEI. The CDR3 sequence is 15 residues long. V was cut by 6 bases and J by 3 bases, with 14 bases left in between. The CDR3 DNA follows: TGTGCCAGCAGATTGACGACAAACCCTAATGAAAAACTGTTTTTT. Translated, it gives CASRLTTNPNEKLFF.

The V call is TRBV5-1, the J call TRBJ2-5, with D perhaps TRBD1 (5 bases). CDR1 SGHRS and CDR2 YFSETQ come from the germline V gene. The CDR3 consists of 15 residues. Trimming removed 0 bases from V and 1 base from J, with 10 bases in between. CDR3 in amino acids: CASSLGGGPQETQYF. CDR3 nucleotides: TGCGCCAGCAGCTTGGGGGGCGGTCCCCAAGAGACCCAGTACTTC.

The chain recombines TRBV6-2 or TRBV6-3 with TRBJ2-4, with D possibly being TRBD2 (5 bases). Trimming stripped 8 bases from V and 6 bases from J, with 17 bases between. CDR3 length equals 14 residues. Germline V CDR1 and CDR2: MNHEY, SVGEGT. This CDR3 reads CASRWGSSGNIQYF. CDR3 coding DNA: TGTGCCAGCCGTTGGGGTTCCAGCGGAAACATTCAGTACTTC.

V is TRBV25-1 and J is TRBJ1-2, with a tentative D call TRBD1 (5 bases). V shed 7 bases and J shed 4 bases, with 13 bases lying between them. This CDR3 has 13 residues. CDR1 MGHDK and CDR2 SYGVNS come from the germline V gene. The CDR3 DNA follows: TGTGCCAGCACCGGATCGGGGCGCTATGGCTACACCTTC. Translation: CASTGSGRYGYTF.

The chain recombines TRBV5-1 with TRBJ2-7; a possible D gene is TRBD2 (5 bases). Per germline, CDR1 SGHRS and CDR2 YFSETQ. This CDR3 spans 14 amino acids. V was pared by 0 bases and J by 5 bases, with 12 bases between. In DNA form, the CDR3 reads TGCGCCAGCAGCTTGGAGTCCGGGGTCGACGAGCAGTACTTC. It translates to CASSLESGVDEQYF.

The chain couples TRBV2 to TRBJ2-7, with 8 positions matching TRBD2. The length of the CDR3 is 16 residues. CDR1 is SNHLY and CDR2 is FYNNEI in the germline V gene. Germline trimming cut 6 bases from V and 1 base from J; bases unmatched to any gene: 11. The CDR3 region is CASSGSGGGTSYEQYF. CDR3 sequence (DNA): TGTGCCAGCAGCGGTTCCGGCGGGGGGACGTCCTACGAGCAGTACTTC.